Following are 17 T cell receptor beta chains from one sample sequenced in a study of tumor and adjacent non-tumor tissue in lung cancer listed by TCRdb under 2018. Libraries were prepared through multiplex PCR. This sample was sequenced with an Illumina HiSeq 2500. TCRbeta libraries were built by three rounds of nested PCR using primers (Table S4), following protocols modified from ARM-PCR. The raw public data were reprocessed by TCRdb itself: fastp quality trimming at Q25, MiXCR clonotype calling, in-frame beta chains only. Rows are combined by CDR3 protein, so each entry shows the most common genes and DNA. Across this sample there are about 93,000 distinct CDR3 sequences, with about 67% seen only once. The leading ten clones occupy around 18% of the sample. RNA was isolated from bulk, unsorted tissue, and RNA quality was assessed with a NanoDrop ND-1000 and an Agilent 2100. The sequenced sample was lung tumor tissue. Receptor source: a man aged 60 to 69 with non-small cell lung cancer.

CDR3 residues: CAINHGTSGSHEQFF. CDR3 DNA sequence: TGTGCCATCAACCACGGGACTAGCGGTAGCCATGAGCAGTTCTTC. V gene TRBV11-3 combines with J gene TRBJ2-1; TRBD2 matches at 11 bases. CDR3 length equals 15 residues. Trimming cost V 10 bases and J 8 bases; bases outside gene matches: 13. Germline CDR1 is SGHNT and CDR2 is YENEEA.

CDR3 sequence: CASDSHREIGELFF. The CDR3 bases are TGTGCCAGTGATTCGCACCGTGAGATCGGGGAGCTGTTTTTT. The rearrangement uses TRBV6-6 and TRBJ2-2; D gene ambiguous. The length of the CDR3 is 14 residues. Germline CDR1 is MNHNY and CDR2 is SVGAGI (reference sequence). V lost 9 bases to trimming and J lost 7 bases, with 18 bases between them.

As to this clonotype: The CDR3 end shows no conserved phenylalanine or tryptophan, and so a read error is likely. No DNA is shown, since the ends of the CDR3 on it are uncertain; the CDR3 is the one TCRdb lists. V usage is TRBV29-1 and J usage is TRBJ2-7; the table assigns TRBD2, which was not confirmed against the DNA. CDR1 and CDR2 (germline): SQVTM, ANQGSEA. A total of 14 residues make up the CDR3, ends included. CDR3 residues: CSVRLAGGGGEHYL.

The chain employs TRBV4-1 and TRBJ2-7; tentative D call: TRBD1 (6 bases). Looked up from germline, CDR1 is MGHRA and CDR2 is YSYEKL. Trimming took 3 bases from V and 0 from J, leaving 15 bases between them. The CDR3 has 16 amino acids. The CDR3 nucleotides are TGCGCCAGCAGCCACGTGACGGTACAGGGCTCCTACGAGCAGTACTTC. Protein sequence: CASSHVTVQGSYEQYF.

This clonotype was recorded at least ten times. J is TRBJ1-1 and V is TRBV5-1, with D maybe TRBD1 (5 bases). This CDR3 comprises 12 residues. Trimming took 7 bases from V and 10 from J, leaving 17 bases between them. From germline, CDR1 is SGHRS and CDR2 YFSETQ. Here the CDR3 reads CASASPGTPAFF. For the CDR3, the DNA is TGCGCCAGCGCCTCGCCTGGGACCCCAGCTTTCTTT.

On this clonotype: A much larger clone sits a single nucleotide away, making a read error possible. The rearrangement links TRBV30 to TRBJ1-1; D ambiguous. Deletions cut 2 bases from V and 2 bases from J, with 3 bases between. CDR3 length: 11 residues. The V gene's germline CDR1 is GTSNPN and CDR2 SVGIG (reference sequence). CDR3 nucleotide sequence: TGTGCCTGGAGTAATAACACTGAAGCTTTCTTT. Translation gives CAWSNNTEAFF.

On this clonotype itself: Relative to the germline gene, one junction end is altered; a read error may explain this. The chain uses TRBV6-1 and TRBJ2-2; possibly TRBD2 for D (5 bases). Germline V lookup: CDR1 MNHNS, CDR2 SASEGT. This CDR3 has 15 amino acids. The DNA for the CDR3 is TGTGCCAGCACAGGCGCAACATCGAACACCGGGGAGTTGTTTTTT. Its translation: CASTGATSNTGELFF.

CDR3 protein: CSARRSGTSEQYF. CDR3 nucleotide sequence: TGCAGTGCTAGAAGATCCGGGACTAGCGAGCAGTACTTC. The chain employs TRBV20-1 and TRBJ2-7; TRBD2 aligns across 8 bases. Trimming removed 2 bases from V and 6 bases from J; junction bases left unmatched: 6. This CDR3 comprises 13 residues. From germline, CDR1 is DFQATT and CDR2 SNEGSKA (reference sequence).

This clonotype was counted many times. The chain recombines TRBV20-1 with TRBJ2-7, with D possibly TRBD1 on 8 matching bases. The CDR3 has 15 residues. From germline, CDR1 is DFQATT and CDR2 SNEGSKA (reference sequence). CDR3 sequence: CSVEDWTGRAYEQYF. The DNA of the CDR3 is TGCAGCGTAGAAGATTGGACAGGGAGGGCCTACGAGCAGTACTTC.

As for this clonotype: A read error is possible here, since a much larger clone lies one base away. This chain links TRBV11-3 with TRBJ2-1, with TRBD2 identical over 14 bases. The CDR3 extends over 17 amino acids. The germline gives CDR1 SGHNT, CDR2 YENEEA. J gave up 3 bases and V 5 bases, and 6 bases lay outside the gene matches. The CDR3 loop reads CASSLIGTSGGYNEQFF. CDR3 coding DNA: TGTGCCAGCAGCCTCATAGGGACTAGCGGGGGCTACAATGAGCAGTTCTTC.

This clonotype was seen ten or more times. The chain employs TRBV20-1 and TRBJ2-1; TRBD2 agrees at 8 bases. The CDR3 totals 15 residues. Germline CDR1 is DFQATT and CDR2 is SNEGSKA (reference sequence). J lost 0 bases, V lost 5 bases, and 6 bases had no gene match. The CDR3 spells CSAGLAGSSYNEQFF. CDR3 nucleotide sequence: TGCAGTGCTGGGTTAGCGGGGAGCTCCTACAATGAGCAGTTCTTC.

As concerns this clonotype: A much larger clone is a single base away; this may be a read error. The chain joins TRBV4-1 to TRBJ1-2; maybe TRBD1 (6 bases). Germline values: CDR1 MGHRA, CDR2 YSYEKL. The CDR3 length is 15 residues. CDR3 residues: CTSSQSRTAIYGYTF. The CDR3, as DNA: TGCACCAGCAGCCAATCACGGACAGCTATCTATGGCTACACCTTC.

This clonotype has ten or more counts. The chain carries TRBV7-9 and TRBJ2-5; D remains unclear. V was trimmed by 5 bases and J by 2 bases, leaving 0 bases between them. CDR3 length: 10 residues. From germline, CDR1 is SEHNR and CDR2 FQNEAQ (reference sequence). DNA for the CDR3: TGTGCCAGCAGCCAAGAGACCCAGTACTTC. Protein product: CASSQETQYF.

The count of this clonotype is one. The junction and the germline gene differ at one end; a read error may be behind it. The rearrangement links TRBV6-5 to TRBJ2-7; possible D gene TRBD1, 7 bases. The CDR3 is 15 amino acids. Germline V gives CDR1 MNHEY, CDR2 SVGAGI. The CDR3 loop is CTSSPGGQSSYEQYF. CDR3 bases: TGTACCAGCAGCCCCGGGGGACAGTCCTCCTACGAGCAGTACTTC.

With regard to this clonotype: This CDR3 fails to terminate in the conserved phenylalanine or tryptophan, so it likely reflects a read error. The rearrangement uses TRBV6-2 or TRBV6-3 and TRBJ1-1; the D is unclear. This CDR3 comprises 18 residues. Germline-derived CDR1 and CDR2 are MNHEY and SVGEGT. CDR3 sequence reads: CASSYSKGRRWLNTEAFY. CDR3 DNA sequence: TGTGCCAGCAGTTACTCGAAGGGTCGGAGATGGCTGAACACAGAAGCTTTCTAT.

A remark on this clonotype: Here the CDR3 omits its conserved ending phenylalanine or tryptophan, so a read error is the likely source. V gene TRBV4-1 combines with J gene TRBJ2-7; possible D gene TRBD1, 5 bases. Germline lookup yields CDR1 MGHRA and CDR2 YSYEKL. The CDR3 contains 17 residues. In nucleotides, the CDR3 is TGCACCAGCAGCCAAGATCCCCAGGGAAACAACTACTACGAGCAGTACCTC. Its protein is CTSSQDPQGNNYYEQYL.

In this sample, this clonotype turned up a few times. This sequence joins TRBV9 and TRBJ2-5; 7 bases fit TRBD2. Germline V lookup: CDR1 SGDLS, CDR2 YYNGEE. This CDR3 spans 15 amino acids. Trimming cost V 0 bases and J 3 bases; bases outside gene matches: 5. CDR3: CASSVVSTSEETQYF. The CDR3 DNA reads TGTGCCAGCAGCGTAGTAAGCACTAGCGAAGAGACCCAGTACTTC. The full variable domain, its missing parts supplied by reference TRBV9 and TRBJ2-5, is DSGVTQTPKHLITATGQRVTLRCSPRSGDLSVYWYQQSLDQGLQFLIQYYNGEERAKGNILERFSAQQFPDLHSELNLSSLELGDSALYFCASSVVSTSEETQYFGPGTRLLVL.